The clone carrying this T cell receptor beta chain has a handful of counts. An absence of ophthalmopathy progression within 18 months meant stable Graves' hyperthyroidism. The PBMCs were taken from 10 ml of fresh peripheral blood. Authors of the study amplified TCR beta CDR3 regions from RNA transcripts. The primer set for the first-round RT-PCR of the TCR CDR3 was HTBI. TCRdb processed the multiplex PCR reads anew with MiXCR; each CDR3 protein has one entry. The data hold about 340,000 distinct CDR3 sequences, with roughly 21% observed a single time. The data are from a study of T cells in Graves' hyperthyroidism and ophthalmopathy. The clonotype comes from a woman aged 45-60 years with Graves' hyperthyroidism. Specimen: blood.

The CDR3 DNA reads TGTGCCAGCAGTTACTCGCTGGCTAGCGGGGTAAGCACAGATACGCAGTATTTT. This sequence encodes CASSYSLASGVSTDTQYF. The rearrangement uses TRBV6-2 or TRBV6-3 and TRBJ2-3; 9 bases agree with TRBD2. The CDR3 length is 18 residues. Germline V gene sequence: CDR1 MNHEY, CDR2 SVGEGT. The V segment lost 0 bases and the J segment 0 bases; nucleotides outside the gene matches: 7.